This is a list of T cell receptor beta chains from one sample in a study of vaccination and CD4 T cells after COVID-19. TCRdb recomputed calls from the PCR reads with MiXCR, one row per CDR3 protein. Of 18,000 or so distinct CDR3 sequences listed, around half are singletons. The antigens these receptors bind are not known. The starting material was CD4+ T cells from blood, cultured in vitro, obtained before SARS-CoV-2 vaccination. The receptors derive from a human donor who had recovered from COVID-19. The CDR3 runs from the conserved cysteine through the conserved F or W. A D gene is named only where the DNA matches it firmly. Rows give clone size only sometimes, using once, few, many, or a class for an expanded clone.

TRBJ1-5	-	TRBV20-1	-	CSARGVGKRGVSNQPQHF	TGCAGTGCTAGGGGGGTGGGGAAGAGGGGGGTAAGCAATCAGCCCCAGCATTTT
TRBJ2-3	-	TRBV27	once	CASSRGRGRTDTQYF	TGTGCCAGCAGTAGGGGGAGGGGACGCACAGATACGCAGTATTTT
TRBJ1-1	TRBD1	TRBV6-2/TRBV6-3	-	CASSRTGGETEAFF	TGTGCCAGCAGCCGGACAGGGGGGGAAACTGAAGCTTTCTTT
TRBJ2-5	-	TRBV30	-	CAWSIGGETQYF	TGTGCCTGGAGTATAGGGGGGGAGACCCAGTACTTC
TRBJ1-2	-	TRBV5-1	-	CASSPDSGRANYGYTF	TGCGCCAGCAGCCCTGATTCCGGGCGGGCTAACTATGGCTACACCTTC
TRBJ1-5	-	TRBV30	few	CAWSVLPAREGQPQHF	TGTGCCTGGAGTGTACTCCCCGCCAGGGAGGGGCAGCCCCAGCATTTT
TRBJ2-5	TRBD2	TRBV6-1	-	CASRIKVLAGNHQETQYF	TGTGCCAGCAGGATAAAGGTACTAGCGGGGAACCACCAAGAGACCCAGTACTTC
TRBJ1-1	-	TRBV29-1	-	CSVGQMNTEAFF	TGCAGCGTAGGACAGATGAACACTGAAGCTTTCTTT
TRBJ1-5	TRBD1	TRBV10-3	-	CAISDSLGTGNNQPQHF	TGTGCCATCAGTGACTCTCTCGGGACAGGAAACAATCAGCCCCAGCATTTT
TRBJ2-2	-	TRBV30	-	CAWSGPRAGELFF	TGTGCCTGGAGTGGTCCTAGGGCCGGGGAGCTGTTTTTT
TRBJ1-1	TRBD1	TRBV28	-	CASSLTGGRTEAFF	TGTGCCAGTAGCCTGACAGGGGGCCGGACTGAAGCTTTCTTT
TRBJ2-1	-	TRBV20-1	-	CSARGQVFNEQFF	TGCAGTGCTAGAGGTCAGGTGTTTAATGAGCAGTTCTTC
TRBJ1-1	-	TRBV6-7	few	CASSYCSDLNTEAFF	TGTGCCAGCAGTTATTGCTCGGATCTGAACACTGAAGCTTTCTTT
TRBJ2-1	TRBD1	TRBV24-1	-	CATSDVGQGAYNEQFF	TGTGCCACCAGTGATGTCGGACAGGGGGCCTACAATGAGCAGTTCTTC
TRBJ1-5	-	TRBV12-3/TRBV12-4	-	CASSFGFQPQHF	TGTGCCAGCAGTTTCGGGTTTCAGCCCCAGCATTTT
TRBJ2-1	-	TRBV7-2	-	CASSLAPATDSSYNEQFF	TGTGCCAGCAGCTTAGCGCCCGCGACAGACAGCTCCTACAATGAGCAGTTCTTC
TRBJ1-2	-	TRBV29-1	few	CSVGEGQGSYTF	TGCAGCGTTGGGGAAGGGCAGGGAAGCTACACCTTC
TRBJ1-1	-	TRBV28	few	CASSLQGVYNEAFF	TGTGCCAGCAGTTTACAGGGCGTGTATAATGAAGCTTTCTTT
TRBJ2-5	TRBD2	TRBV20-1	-	CSARAQLGGGETQYF	TGCAGTGCTAGGGCCCAGTTGGGGGGGGGAGAGACCCAGTACTTC
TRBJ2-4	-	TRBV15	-	CATSRDLLRELAKNIQYF	TGTGCCACCAGCAGAGATTTGTTGCGGGAACTAGCCAAAAACATTCAGTACTTC
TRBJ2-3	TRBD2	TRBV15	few	CATAALAGVADTQYF	TGTGCCACGGCAGCACTAGCGGGGGTAGCAGATACGCAGTATTTT
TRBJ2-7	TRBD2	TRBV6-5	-	CASSFRTSGRPGEQYF	TGTGCCAGCAGTTTCCGGACTAGCGGGAGACCGGGCGAGCAGTACTTC
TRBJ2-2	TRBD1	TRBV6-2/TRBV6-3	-	CASKPGGTGTGELFF	TGTGCCAGCAAACCAGGGGGCACGGGGACCGGGGAGCTGTTTTTT
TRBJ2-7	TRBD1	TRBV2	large	CASNRDRGRSYEQYF	TGTGCCAGCAACCGGGACAGGGGACGATCCTACGAGCAGTACTTC
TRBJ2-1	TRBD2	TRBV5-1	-	CASSLVAGAHNEQFF	TGCGCCAGCAGCTTGGTTGCGGGAGCCCACAATGAGCAGTTCTTC
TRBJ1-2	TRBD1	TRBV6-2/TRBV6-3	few	CASSRDSDASGYTF	TGTGCCAGCAGCCGGGACAGCGATGCGTCGGGCTACACCTTC
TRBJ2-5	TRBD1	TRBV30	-	CAWETGGQETQYF	TGTGCCTGGGAGACAGGGGGCCAAGAGACCCAGTACTTC
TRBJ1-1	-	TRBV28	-	CASSWDRLKAFF	TGTGCCAGCAGTTGGGACCGTCTAAAGGCTTTCTTT
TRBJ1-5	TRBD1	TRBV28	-	CASTLKQGVRQPQHF	TGTGCCAGCACTTTAAAACAGGGGGTCAGGCAGCCCCAGCATTTT
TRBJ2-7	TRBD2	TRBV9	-	CASSVGLAGPYEQYF	TGTGCCAGCAGCGTAGGTCTAGCGGGGCCCTACGAGCAGTACTTC
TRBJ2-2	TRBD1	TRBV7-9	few	CASSKMGQGLNTGELFF	TGTGCCAGCAGCAAAATGGGACAGGGCTTGAACACCGGGGAGCTGTTTTTT
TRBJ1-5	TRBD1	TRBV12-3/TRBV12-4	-	CASSTRTGSNQPQHF	TGTGCCAGCAGCACGAGGACAGGGAGCAATCAGCCCCAGCATTTT
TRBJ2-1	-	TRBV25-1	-	CASSEYQRSYNEQFF	TGTGCCAGCAGTGAATATCAGCGGAGTTACAATGAGCAGTTCTTC
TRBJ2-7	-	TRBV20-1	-	CSAREGGLYEQYF	TGCAGTGCCAGAGAGGGGGGGCTCTACGAGCAGTACTTC
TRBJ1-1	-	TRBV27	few	CASSFTNTEAFF	TGTGCCAGCAGTTTTACCAACACTGAAGCTTTCTTT
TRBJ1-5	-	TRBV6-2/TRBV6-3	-	CASSPSTNPNSHNQPQHF	TGTGCCAGCAGTCCCTCTACGAACCCAAACAGCCATAATCAGCCCCAGCATTTT
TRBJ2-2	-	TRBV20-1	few	CSAEPGLNTGELFF	TGCAGTGCTGAACCGGGACTCAACACCGGGGAGCTGTTTTTT
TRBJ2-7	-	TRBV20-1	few	CSARPGVHEQYF	TGCAGTGCTAGACCTGGGGTTCACGAGCAGTACTTC
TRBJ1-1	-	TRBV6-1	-	CASSPGSRAFF	TGTGCCAGCAGCCCAGGATCGAGAGCTTTCTTT
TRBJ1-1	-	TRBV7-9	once	CASSFKGGGTEAFF	TGTGCCAGCAGCTTTAAGGGAGGGGGTACTGAAGCTTTCTTT
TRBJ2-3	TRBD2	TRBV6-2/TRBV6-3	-	CASSPRLAGGPDTQYF	TGTGCCAGCAGTCCCCGACTAGCGGGAGGGCCAGATACGCAGTATTTT
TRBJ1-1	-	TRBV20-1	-	CSARDSHRANTEAFF	TGCAGTGCTAGAGATTCTCACAGGGCGAACACTGAAGCTTTCTTT
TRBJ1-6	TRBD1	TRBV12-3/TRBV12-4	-	CASRMTGANWDSPLHF	TGTGCCAGCAGGATGACAGGGGCAAATTGGGATTCACCCCTCCACTTT
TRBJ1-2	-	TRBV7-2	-	CASRNNAYGYTF	TGTGCCAGCAGGAACAATGCCTATGGCTACACCTTC
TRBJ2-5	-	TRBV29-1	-	CSVVESGTIETQYF	TGCAGCGTTGTAGAATCCGGGACAATAGAGACCCAGTACTTC
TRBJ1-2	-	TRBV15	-	CATSRGGADGYTF	TGTGCCACCAGCAGAGGGGGGGCAGATGGCTACACCTTC
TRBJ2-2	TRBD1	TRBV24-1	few	CATSDPDRDDTGELFF	TGTGCCACCAGTGATCCAGACAGGGATGACACCGGGGAGCTGTTTTTT
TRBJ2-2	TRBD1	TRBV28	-	CASRRTGGDGTGELFF	TGTGCCAGCAGGCGGACAGGGGGTGATGGCACCGGGGAGCTGTTTTTT
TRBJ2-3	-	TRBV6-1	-	CASRGRISTDTQYF	TGTGCCAGTAGGGGACGGATAAGCACAGATACGCAGTATTTT
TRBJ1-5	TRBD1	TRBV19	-	CASSGTGGYVPQHF	TGTGCCAGTAGCGGGACAGGGGGCTACGTCCCCCAGCATTTT